The rows below give T cell receptor beta chains drawn from one sample of a study of blood T cell repertoires in COVID-19. Clones were sequenced by immunoSEQ multiplex PCR, and TCRdb holds only the in-frame ones, with some missing. The sample consists of approximately 500,000 clones, approximately 88% of them appearing once. Sequencing was done on a sample of peripheral blood. These receptor sequences come from a woman aged 45-65 years with COVID-19, enrolled during active disease. CDR3s include the opening cysteine and the closing phenylalanine or tryptophan. The D gene is left open where the match is weak. Part of the rows lack a size; the others show once, few, many or a class for expanded clones.

j_gene,len,abundance,d_gene,v_gene,CDR3nt,CDR3aa
TRBJ1-1,12,few,.,TRBV5-6,TGTGCCAGCAGCTGGGAGGGGACTGAAGCTTTCTTT,CASSWEGTEAFF
TRBJ2-2,14,.,.,TRBV11-2,TGTGCCAGCAGCATCCGGACAGACACCGGGGAGCTGTTTTTT,CASSIRTDTGELFF
TRBJ1-3,18,.,.,TRBV9,TGTGCCAGCAGCGTAGTCGCGTCAGGCCACTTAGCGGGAAACACCATATATTTT,CASSVVASGHLAGNTIYF
TRBJ1-1,13,.,TRBD1,TRBV2,TGTGCCAGCAGCCCACAGGGGCATACTGAAGCTTTCTTT,CASSPQGHTEAFF
TRBJ1-3,15,.,.,TRBV5-5,TGTGCCAGCAGCTCCGGGGATCTCTCTGGAAACACCATATATTTT,CASSSGDLSGNTIYF
TRBJ2-3,15,.,.,TRBV3-1/TRBV3-2,TGTGCCAGCAGCCAACACGGGGGAACTACAGATACGCAGTATTTT,CASSQHGGTTDTQYF
TRBJ1-6,11,.,.,TRBV30,TGTGCCTGGAGCGGCGGGGGACCCCTCCACTTT,CAWSGGGPLHF
TRBJ1-4,11,.,.,TRBV28,TGTGCCAGCAGTCAGGGTGAAAAACTGTTTTTT,CASSQGEKLFF
TRBJ1-3,15,.,TRBD1,TRBV9,TGTGCCAGCAGCGGGGGACAGGCCCCAAGGGACACCATATATTTT,CASSGGQAPRDTIYF
TRBJ1-3,15,.,.,TRBV5-1,TGCGCCAGCAGCGCCCGGGATGCCTCTGGAAACACCATATATTTT,CASSARDASGNTIYF
TRBJ1-1,13,.,.,TRBV2,TGTGCCAGCGCCGGGGAGTCGAACACTGAAGCTTTCTTT,CASAGESNTEAFF
TRBJ1-1,17,.,.,TRBV4-2,TGTGCCAGCAGCCAAGCGGCTGAGGATCGGGGGGACACTGAAGCTTTCTTT,CASSQAAEDRGDTEAFF
TRBJ2-4,17,.,.,TRBV16,TGTGCCAGCAGCCACGGAAAACAGGGAATAGCCAAAAACATTCAGTACTTC,CASSHGKQGIAKNIQYF
TRBJ2-5,14,.,.,TRBV10-2,TGCGCCAGCAGTGGAAACAGGGCGGCGGAGACCCAGTACTTC,CASSGNRAAETQYF
TRBJ2-7,15,.,TRBD1,TRBV3-1/TRBV3-2,TGTGCCAGCAGCCCCCCGACAGGGAAAACCTACGAGCAGTACTTC,CASSPPTGKTYEQYF
TRBJ1-2,15,.,.,TRBV28,TGTGCCAGTCAAAGGTGGGGCAGGGGAAACTATGGCTACACCTTC,CASQRWGRGNYGYTF
TRBJ1-1,16,.,.,TRBV7-2,TGTGCCAGCAGCTGGAGCCTGGCAGGGCCGAACACTGAAGCTTTCTTT,CASSWSLAGPNTEAFF
TRBJ1-2,14,.,.,TRBV19,TGTGCCAGTACCGCCGGGACATTATTCTATGGCTACACCTTC,CASTAGTLFYGYTF
TRBJ1-1,13,.,.,TRBV10-3,TGTGCCATCGAAGAGACAGGGAACACTGAAGCTTTCTTT,CAIEETGNTEAFF
TRBJ1-5,14,few,.,TRBV28,TGTGCCAGCAGTTTATGGCAGGGCAATCAGCCCCAGCATTTT,CASSLWQGNQPQHF
TRBJ1-1,13,.,TRBD1,TRBV19,TGTGCCAGTAGGGACAGGAGGAACACTGAAGCTTTCTTT,CASRDRRNTEAFF
TRBJ1-1,15,.,TRBD1,TRBV5-1,TGCGCCAGCAGCCCGTCACAGACAGGGGAAGCTGAAGCTTTCTTT,CASSPSQTGEAEAFF
TRBJ1-2,15,few,.,TRBV6-2/TRBV6-3,TGTGCCAGCAGTTACTCCAGGACAGCGTCGTATGGCTACACCTTC,CASSYSRTASYGYTF
TRBJ2-5,15,.,.,TRBV27,TGTGCCAGCAGTGCCTCGGGGGGCGCGGGGGAGACCCAGTACTTC,CASSASGGAGETQYF
TRBJ1-1,14,.,TRBD1,TRBV15,TGTGCCACCAGCAGAGGAGGGGGCCAGCTCGAAGCTTTCTTT,CATSRGGGQLEAFF
TRBJ2-7,17,.,TRBD2,TRBV9,TGTGCCAGCAGCAGGTCTAGCGGGGTGATAAGCTCCTACGAGCAGTACTTC,CASSRSSGVISSYEQYF
TRBJ2-4,13,.,.,TRBV6-5,TGTGCCAGCAGTCTGGACAGAAGCGACATTCAGTACTTC,CASSLDRSDIQYF
TRBJ2-7,14,.,.,TRBV11-2,TGTGCCAGCAGCCCCGGGTCCTCGACCTACGAGCAGTACTTC,CASSPGSSTYEQYF
TRBJ2-5,16,.,TRBD2,TRBV7-2,TGTGCCAGCAGCCGGGAGGCGGGGGGGGCTCAAGAGACCCAGTACTTC,CASSREAGGAQETQYF
TRBJ2-7,13,.,.,TRBV4-1,TGCGCCAGCAGCCAAGAACCAGGGCGGGAGCAGTACTTC,CASSQEPGREQYF
TRBJ1-4,15,.,TRBD1,TRBV19,TGTGCCAGTAGTACGCGGGACAGGTCAAATGAAAAACTGTTTTTT,CASSTRDRSNEKLFF
TRBJ1-6,15,few,.,TRBV4-2,TGTGCCAGCAGTCAAGCCGGGACTGCTGGCTCACCCCTCCACTTT,CASSQAGTAGSPLHF
TRBJ1-2,16,.,TRBD1,TRBV19,TGTGCCAGACAGAGTCCCGCTCTGGACAGGGGCTATGGCTACACCTTC,CARQSPALDRGYGYTF
TRBJ2-1,17,.,.,TRBV11-2,TGTGCCAGCAGCTTAAGGCAAGGGGGGACAGTGCAGATTGAGCAGTTCTTC,CASSLRQGGTVQIEQFF
TRBJ2-7,14,once,TRBD1,TRBV6-5,TGTGCCAGCACTAGGGGACAGCTGCTCTACGAGCAGTACTTC,CASTRGQLLYEQYF
TRBJ2-1,12,.,.,TRBV2,TGTGCCAGCAGTTCTCTTATCAATGAGCAGTTCTTC,CASSSLINEQFF
TRBJ2-1,16,.,TRBD2,TRBV4-1,TGCGCCAGCAGCCAAGTGACTAGCGGGGGGGGAGAGGAGCAGTTCTTC,CASSQVTSGGGEEQFF
TRBJ1-2,14,.,.,TRBV19,TGTGCCAGTAGTATGGTAGGAGGCTTCTATGGCTACACCTTC,CASSMVGGFYGYTF
TRBJ1-1,12,few,TRBD1,TRBV29-1,TGCAGCGTCCGACTAACAGGGGGCGCAGCTTTCTTT,CSVRLTGGAAFF
TRBJ2-5,13,.,.,TRBV7-2,TGTGCCAGCAGCTTGACTAGAGAAGAGACCCAGTACTTC,CASSLTREETQYF
TRBJ1-1,13,once,TRBD1,TRBV5-5,TGTGCCAGCAGCCGACAGGGGGGGCCTGAAGCTTTCTTT,CASSRQGGPEAFF
TRBJ1-2,16,.,.,TRBV5-1,TGCGCCAGCAGCTTTGCAGGTGGGGCATTCAACTATGGCTACACCTTC,CASSFAGGAFNYGYTF
TRBJ1-5,17,.,TRBD1,TRBV6-2/TRBV6-3,TGTGCCAGCAGTTACGGGACAGGGGGGAATAGCAATCAGCCCCAGCATTTT,CASSYGTGGNSNQPQHF
TRBJ1-1,14,.,.,TRBV11-3,TGTGCCAGCAGCTTAGAGCCTTTGAGCACTGAAGCTTTCTTT,CASSLEPLSTEAFF
TRBJ1-3,14,.,.,TRBV3-1/TRBV3-2,TGTGCCAGCAGCCAAGCACATACGGGAAACACCATATATTTT,CASSQAHTGNTIYF
TRBJ2-1,13,once,.,TRBV12-3/TRBV12-4,TGTGCCAGCAGTTTAACAGGGAAGGATGAGCAGTTCTTC,CASSLTGKDEQFF
TRBJ2-1,16,.,TRBD2,TRBV4-1,TGCGCCAGCAGCCGATTTAGCGGGGGGGGATACAATGAGCAGTTCTTC,CASSRFSGGGYNEQFF
TRBJ2-7,15,.,.,TRBV19,TGTGCCAGTAGCCGAAAGGGGGGGCGCCCCGGCGAGCAGTACTTC,CASSRKGGRPGEQYF
TRBJ1-1,15,.,TRBD1,TRBV30,TGTGCCTGGACTGCCTTGATGACAGGGAGCACTGAAGCTTTCTTT,CAWTALMTGSTEAFF
TRBJ1-1,13,.,.,TRBV15,TGTGCCACCAGCGCCTGGAGGGGAACTGAAGCTTTCTTT,CATSAWRGTEAFF
TRBJ1-2,17,.,.,TRBV11-3,TGTGCCAGCAGCTTACCTCGGCTGGGCAGAGCTAACTATGGCTACACCTTC,CASSLPRLGRANYGYTF
TRBJ1-3,15,.,.,TRBV18,TGTGCCAGCTCACCACCGGGAGGAGGGTTACACACCATATATTTT,CASSPPGGGLHTIYF